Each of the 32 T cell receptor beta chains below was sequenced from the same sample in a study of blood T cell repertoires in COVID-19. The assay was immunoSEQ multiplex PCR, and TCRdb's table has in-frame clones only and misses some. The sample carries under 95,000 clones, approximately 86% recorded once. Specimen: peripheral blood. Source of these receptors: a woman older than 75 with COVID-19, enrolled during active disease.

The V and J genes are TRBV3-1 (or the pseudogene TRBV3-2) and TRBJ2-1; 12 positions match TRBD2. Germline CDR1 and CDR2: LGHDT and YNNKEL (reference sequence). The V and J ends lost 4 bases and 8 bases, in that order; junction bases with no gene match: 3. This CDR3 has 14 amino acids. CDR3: CASSLTSGSHEQFF. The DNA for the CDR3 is TGTGCCAGCAGCCTGACTAGCGGGAGCCATGAGCAGTTCTTC.

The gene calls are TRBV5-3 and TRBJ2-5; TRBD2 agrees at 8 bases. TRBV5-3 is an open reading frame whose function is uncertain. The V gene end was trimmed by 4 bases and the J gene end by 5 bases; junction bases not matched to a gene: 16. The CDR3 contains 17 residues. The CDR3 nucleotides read TGTGCCAGAAGCCCCGGAGTAGCGGGGTACCTCCCCGAGACCCAGTACTTC. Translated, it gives CARSPGVAGYLPETQYF.

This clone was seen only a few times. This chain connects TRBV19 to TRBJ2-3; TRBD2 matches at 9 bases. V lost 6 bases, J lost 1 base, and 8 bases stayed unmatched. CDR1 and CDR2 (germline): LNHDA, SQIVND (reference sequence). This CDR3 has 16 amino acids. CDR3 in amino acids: CASRSLAGAGTDTQYF. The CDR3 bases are TGTGCCAGTAGATCCTTAGCGGGGGCGGGCACAGATACGCAGTATTTT.

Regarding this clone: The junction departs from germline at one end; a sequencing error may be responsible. The CDR3 DNA is TGTGCCAGCAGAAAACCGGGACAGAACTTTGGCTACACCTTC. Encoded protein: CASRKPGQNFGYTF. This chain links TRBV6-6 with TRBJ1-2, with 7 bases identical to TRBD1. The CDR3 has 14 residues. The germline CDR1 and CDR2 sequences are MNHNY and SVGAGI (reference sequence).

The CDR3 loop reads CASSEDRGRTDTQYF. CDR3 DNA: TGTGCCAGCAGTGAAGACAGGGGGCGCACAGATACGCAGTATTTT. The genes are TRBV6-1 and TRBJ2-3; 9 positions agree with TRBD1. V shed 1 base, J shed 1 base, and the junction held 0 bases outside the gene matches. CDR3 size: 15 residues. The germline V gene has CDR1 MNHNS and CDR2 SASEGT.

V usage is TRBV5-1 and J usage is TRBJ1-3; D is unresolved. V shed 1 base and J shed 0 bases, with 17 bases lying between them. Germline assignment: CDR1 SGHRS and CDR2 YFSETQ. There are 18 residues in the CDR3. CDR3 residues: CASSLLPLGLGSGNTIYF. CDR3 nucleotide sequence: TGCGCCAGCAGCTTGTTACCCCTCGGGTTGGGCTCTGGAAACACCATATATTTT. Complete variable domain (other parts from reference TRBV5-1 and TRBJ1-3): KAGVTQTPRYLIKTRGQQVTLSCSPISGHRSVSWYQQTPGQGLQFLFEYFSETQRNKGNFPGRFSGRQFSNSRSEMNVSTLELGDSALYLCASSLLPLGLGSGNTIYFGEGSWLTVV.

The CDR3 bases are TGTGCCAGTAGTCCGCATGTGGGGCCAAAAGCTTTCTTT. Translation: CASSPHVGPKAFF. This chain uses TRBV19 with TRBJ1-1, with D perhaps matching TRBD1 (5 bases). Trimming pared 5 bases from V and 9 bases from J, leaving 16 bases between. CDR1 and CDR2 (germline): LNHDA, SQIVND (reference sequence). CDR3 size: 13 residues.

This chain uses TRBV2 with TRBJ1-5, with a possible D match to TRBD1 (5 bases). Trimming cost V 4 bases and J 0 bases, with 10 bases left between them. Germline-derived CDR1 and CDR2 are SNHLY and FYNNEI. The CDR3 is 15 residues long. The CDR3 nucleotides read TGTGCCAGCAGTGGGGGCAGGGTTAGCAATCAGCCCCAGCATTTT. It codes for CASSGGRVSNQPQHF.

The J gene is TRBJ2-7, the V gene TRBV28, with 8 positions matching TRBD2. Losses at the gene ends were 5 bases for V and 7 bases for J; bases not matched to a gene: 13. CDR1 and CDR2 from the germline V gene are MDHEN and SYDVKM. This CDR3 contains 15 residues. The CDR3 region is CASSTPGRGDEEQYF. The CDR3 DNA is TGTGCCAGCAGTACCCCGGGGCGGGGGGACGAAGAGCAGTACTTC. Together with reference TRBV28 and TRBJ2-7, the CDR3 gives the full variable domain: DVKVTQSSRYLVKRTGEKVFLECVQDMDHENMFWYRQDPGLGLRLIYFSYDVKMKEKGDIPEGYSVSREKKERFSLILESASTNQTSMYLCASSTPGRGDEEQYFGPGTRLTVT.

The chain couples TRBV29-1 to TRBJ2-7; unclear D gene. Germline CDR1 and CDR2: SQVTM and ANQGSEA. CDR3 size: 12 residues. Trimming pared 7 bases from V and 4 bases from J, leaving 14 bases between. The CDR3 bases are TGCAGCGCACAGCAGTTTGATTACGAGCAGTACTTC. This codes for CSAQQFDYEQYF.

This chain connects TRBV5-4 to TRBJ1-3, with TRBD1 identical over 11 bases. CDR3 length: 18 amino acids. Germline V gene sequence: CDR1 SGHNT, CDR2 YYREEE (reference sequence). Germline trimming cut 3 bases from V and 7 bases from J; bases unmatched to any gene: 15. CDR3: CASSSGQGAMGERNTIYF. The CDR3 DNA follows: TGTGCCAGCAGCTCCGGACAGGGGGCTATGGGTGAAAGGAACACCATATATTTT. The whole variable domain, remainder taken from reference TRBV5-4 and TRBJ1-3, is ETGVTQSPTHLIKTRGQQVTLRCSSQSGHNTVSWYQQALGQGPQFIFQYYREEENGRGNFPPRFSGLQFPNYSSELNVNALELDDSALYLCASSSGQGAMGERNTIYFGEGSWLTVV.

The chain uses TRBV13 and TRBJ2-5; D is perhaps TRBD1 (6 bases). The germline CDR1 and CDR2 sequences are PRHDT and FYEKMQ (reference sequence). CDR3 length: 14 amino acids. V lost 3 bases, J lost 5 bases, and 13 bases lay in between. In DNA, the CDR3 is TGTGCCAGCAGCTTCTCAAACAGGGTGGAGACCCAGTACTTC. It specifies CASSFSNRVETQYF. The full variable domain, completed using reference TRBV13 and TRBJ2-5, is AAGVIQSPRHLIKEKRETATLKCYPIPRHDTVYWYQQGPGQDPQFLISFYEKMQSDKGSIPDRFSAQQFSDYHSELNMSSLELGDSALYFCASSFSNRVETQYFGPGTRLLVL.

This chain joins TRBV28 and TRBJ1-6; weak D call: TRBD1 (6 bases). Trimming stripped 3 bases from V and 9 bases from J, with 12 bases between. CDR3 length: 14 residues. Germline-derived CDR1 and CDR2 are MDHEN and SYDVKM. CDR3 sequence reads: CASSLGGGLSPLHF. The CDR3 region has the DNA TGTGCCAGCAGTTTGGGAGGGGGGCTTTCACCCCTCCACTTT.

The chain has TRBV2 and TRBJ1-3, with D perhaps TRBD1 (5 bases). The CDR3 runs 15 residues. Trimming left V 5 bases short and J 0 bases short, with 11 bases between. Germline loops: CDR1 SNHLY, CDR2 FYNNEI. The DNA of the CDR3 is TGTGCCAGCAGTTCAGGGTACTACTCTGGAAACACCATATATTTT. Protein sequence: CASSSGYYSGNTIYF.

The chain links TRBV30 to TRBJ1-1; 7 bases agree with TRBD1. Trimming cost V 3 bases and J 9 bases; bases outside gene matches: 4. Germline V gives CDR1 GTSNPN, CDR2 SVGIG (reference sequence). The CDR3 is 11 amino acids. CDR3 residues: CAWSRQGKAFF. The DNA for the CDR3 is TGTGCCTGGAGCAGACAGGGTAAAGCTTTCTTT.

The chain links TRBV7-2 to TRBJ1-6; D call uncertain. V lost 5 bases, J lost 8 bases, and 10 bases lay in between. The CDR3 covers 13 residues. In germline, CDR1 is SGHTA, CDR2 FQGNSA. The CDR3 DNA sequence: TGTGCCAGCAGCATGATTGCGGATTCACCCCTCCACTTT. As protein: CASSMIADSPLHF.

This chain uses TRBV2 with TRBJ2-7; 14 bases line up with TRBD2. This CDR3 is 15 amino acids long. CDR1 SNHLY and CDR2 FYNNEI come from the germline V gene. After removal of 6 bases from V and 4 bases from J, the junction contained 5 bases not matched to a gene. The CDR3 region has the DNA TGTGCCAGCAGGGGGACTAGCGGGAGAGGGTACGAGCAGTACTTC. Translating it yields CASRGTSGRGYEQYF.

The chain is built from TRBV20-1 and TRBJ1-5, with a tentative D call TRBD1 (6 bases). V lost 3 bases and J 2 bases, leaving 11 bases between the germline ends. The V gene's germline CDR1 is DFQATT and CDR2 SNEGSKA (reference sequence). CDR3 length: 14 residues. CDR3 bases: TGCAGTGCTAGTCCAGGGGCTGGCAATCAGCCCCAGCATTTT. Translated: CSASPGAGNQPQHF.

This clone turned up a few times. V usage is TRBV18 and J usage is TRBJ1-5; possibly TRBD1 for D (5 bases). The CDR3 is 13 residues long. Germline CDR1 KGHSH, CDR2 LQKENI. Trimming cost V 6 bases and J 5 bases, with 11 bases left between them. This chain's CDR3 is CASSPGPDQPQHF. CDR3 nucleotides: TGTGCCAGCTCGCCAGGGCCGGATCAGCCCCAGCATTTT.

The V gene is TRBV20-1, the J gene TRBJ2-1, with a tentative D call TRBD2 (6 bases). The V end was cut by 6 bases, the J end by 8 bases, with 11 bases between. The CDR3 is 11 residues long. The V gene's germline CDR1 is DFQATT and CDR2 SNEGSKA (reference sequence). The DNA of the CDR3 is TGCAGTGCCTACCCTAGCGATGAGCAGTTCTTC. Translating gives CSAYPSDEQFF.

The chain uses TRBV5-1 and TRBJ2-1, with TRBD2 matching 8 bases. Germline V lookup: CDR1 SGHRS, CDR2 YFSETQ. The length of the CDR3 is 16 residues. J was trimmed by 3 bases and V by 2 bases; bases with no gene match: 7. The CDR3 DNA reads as TGCGCCAGCAGCTTTTTGTCGGGACTAGACTACAATGAGCAGTTCTTC. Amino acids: CASSFLSGLDYNEQFF.

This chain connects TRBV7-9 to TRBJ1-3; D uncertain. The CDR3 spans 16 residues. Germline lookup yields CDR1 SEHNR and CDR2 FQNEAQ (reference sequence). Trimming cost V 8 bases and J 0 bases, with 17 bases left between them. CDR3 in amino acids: CASSLLLGDSGNTIYF. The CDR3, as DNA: TGTGCCAGCTCGCTGCTGCTCGGGGACTCTGGAAACACCATATATTTT. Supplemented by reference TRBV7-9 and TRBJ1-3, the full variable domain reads DTGVSQNPRHKITKRGQNVTFRCDPISEHNRLYWYRQTLGQGPEFLTYFQNEAQLEKSRLLSDRFSAERPKGSFSTLEIQRTEQGDSAMYLCASSLLLGDSGNTIYFGEGSWLTVV.

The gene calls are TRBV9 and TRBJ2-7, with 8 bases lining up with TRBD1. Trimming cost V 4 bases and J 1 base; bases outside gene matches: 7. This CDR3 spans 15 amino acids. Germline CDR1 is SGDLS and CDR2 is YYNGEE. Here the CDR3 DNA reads TGTGCCAGCAGCCATGGGACAGGTCCTTCCTACGAGCAGTACTTC. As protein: CASSHGTGPSYEQYF.

CDR3 in DNA: TGTGCCAGCTCCGCGGACAGGGAGGTACAGCCCCAGCATTTT. Protein: CASSADREVQPQHF. This chain connects TRBV18 to TRBJ1-5; 8 nucleotides align to TRBD1. The CDR3 spans 14 residues. The V and J ends lost 6 bases and 7 bases, in that order; junction bases with no gene match: 8. The germline gives CDR1 KGHSH, CDR2 LQKENI.

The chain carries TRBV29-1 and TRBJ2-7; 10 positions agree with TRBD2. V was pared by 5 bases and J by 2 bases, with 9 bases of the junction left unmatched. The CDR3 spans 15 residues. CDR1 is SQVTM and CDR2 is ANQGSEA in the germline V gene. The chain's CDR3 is CSVTLLAGGAYEQYF. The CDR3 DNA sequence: TGCAGCGTTACCCTTTTAGCGGGGGGAGCCTACGAGCAGTACTTC.

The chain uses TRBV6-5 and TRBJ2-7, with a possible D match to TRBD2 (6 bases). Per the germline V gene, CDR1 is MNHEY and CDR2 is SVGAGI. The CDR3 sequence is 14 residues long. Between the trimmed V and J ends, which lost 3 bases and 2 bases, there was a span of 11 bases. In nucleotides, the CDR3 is TGTGCCAGCAGTTATCTAGCGTTAACCTACGAGCAGTACTTC. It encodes CASSYLALTYEQYF.

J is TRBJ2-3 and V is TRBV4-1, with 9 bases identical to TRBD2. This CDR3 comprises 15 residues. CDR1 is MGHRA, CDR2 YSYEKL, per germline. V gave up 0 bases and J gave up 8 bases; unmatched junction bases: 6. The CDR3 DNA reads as TGCGCCAGCAGCCAAGACCCCACAGCGGGGGGTACGCAGTATTTT. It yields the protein CASSQDPTAGGTQYF.

The CDR3 region has the DNA TGTGCCATCAGGGATAGCGGGGGGGCCGGGGAGACCCAGTACTTC. It is translated as CAIRDSGGAGETQYF. The rearrangement joins TRBV10-3 to TRBJ2-5, with 11 nucleotides matching TRBD2. CDR1 is ENHRY, CDR2 SYGVKD, per germline. The ends lost 6 bases at V and 5 bases at J; junction bases unmatched: 8. The CDR3 spans 15 residues.

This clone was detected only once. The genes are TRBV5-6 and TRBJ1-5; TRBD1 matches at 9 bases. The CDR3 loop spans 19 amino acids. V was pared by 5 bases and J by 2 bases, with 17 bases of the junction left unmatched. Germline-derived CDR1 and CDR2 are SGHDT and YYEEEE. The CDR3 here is CASRINPGQGTIGNQPQHF. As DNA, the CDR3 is TGTGCCAGCAGGATTAACCCGGGACAGGGTACCATTGGCAATCAGCCCCAGCATTTT.

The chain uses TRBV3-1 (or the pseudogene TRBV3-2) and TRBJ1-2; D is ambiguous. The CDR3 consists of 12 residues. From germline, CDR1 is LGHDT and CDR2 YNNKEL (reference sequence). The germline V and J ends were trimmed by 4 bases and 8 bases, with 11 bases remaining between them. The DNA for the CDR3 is TGTGCCAGCAGCCCACCCGGGAGCGGCTACACCTTC. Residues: CASSPPGSGYTF.

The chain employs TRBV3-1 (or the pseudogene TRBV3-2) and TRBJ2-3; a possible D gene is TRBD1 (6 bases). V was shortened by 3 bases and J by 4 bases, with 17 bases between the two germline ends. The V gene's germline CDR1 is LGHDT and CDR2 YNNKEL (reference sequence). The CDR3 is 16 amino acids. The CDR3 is CASSQLNTGFADTQYF. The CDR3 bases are TGTGCCAGCAGCCAGTTGAATACAGGGTTTGCAGATACGCAGTATTTT.

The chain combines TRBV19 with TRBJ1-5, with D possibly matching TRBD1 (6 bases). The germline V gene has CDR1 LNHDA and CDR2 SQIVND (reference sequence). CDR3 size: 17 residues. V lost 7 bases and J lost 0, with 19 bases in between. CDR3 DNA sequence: TGTGCCAGTAAGGGGGGGCGCGGGGGTAATAGCAATCAGCCCCAGCATTTT. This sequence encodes CASKGGRGGNSNQPQHF.